The entry that follows covers one T cell receptor (beta chain) sequence. This record comes from a study of blood T cell repertoires in COVID-19. Study background: The United States, Italy and Spain were the sources of the acute and convalescent COVID-19 samples. T cells, B-cell-depleted T cells, or PBMCs supplied cDNA or gDNA.

Repertoires were generated with immunoSEQ multiplex PCR, while TCRdb's copy carries only in-frame clones and drops some. The sample yields about 250,000 clones, over 70% seen once. Sequencing was carried out using peripheral blood. The clonotype was recovered from a man aged 40-49 years with active or convalescent COVID-19.

The CDR3 loop reads CASSEREVEGYTF. The CDR3 region has the DNA TGTGCCAGCAGTGAAAGGGAGGTGGAAGGCTACACCTTC. The J gene is TRBJ1-2, the V gene TRBV6-1; the D is unclear. The ends were cut back, 2 bases at V and 8 bases at J, with 12 bases in the middle. In germline, CDR1 is MNHNS, CDR2 SASEGT. The CDR3 consists of 13 residues.